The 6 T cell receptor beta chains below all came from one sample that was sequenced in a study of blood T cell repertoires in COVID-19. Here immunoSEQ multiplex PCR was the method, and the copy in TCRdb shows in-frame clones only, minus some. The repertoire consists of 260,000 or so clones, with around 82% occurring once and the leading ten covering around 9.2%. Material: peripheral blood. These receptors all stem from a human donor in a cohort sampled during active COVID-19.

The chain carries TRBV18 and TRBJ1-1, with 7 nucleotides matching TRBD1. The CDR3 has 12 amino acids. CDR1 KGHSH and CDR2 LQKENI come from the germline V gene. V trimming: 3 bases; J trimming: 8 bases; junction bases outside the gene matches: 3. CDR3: CASSPTGMEAFF. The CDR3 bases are TGTGCCAGCTCACCGACAGGGATGGAAGCTTTCTTT. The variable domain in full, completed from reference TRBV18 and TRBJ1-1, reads NAGVMQNPRHLVRRRGQEARLRCSPMKGHSHVYWYRQLPEEGLKFMVYLQKENIIDESGMPKERFSAEFPKEGPSILRIQQVVRGDSAAYFCASSPTGMEAFFGQGTRLTVV.

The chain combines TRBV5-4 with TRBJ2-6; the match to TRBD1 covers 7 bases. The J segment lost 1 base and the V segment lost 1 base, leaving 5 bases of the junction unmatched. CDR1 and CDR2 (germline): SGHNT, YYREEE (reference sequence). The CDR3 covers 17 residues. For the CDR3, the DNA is TGTGCCAGCAGCTTGTGGGCAGGGGGTTCTGGGGCCAACGTCCTGACTTTC. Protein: CASSLWAGGSGANVLTF.

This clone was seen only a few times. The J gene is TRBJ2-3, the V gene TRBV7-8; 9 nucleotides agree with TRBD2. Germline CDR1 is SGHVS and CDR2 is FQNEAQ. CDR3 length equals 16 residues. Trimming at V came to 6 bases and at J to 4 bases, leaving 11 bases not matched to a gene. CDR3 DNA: TGTGCCAGCAGTCTAGCTCTAGCGGGGAACGCAGATACGCAGTATTTT. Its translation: CASSLALAGNADTQYF.

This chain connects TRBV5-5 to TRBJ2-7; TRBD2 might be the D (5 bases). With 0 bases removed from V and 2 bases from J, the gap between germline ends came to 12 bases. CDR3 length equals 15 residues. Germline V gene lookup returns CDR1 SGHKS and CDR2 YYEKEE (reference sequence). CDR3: CASSLAGKGTYEQYF. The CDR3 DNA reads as TGTGCCAGCAGCTTGGCGGGAAAGGGCACCTACGAGCAGTACTTC.

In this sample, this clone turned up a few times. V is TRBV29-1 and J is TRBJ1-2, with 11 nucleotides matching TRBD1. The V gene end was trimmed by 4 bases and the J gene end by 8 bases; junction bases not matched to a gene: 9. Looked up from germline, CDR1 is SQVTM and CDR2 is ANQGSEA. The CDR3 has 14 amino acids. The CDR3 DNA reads TGCAGCGTTGGGACAGGGGGCCTGGGAAGCGGCTACACCTTC. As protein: CSVGTGGLGSGYTF.

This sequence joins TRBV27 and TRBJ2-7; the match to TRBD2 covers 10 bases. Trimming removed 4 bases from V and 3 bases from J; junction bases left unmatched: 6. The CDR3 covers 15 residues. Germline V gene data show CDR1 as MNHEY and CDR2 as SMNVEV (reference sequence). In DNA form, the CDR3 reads TGTGCCAGCAGTTCGCCCAGCGGGAGGGTCTACGAGCAGTACTTC. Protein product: CASSSPSGRVYEQYF.